This TCR beta chain was identified in a study of tumor and adjacent non-tumor tissue in lung cancer. Study overall: Patients were aged about 30 to 76, about ten men and about five women, stage I to III.

Trimming pared 3 bases from V and 1 base from J, leaving 19 bases between. Germline CDR1 and CDR2: DFQATT and SNEGSKA (reference sequence). This CDR3 spans 17 amino acids. A modified ARM-PCR protocol with three rounds of nested PCR amplified TCRbeta. MiXCR, run by TCRdb on the multiplex PCR reads, gives a single entry per CDR3 protein. The data hold around 210,000 distinct CDR3 sequences, with around 71% observed a single time. The template was RNA from unsorted bulk tissue. The TCR originated in a man aged 55 to 70 with non-small cell lung cancer. Sequencing used lung tumor tissue. The rearrangement uses TRBV20-1 and TRBJ1-5; D unresolved. The CDR3 protein is CSASNSGSSRSNQPQHF. CDR3 in DNA: TGCAGTGCTAGTAACAGTGGGTCTTCTAGAAGCAATCAGCCCCAGCATTTT.